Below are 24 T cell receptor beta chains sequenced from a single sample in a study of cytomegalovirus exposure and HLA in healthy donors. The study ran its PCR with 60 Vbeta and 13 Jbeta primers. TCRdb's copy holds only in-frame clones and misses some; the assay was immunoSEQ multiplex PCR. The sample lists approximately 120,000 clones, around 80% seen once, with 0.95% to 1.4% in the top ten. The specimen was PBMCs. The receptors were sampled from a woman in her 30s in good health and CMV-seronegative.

In nucleotides, the CDR3 is TGTGCCAGCAGCATAAACAGGGGAGGAGTTGGCAATCAGCCCCAGCATTTT. The encoded protein is CASSINRGGVGNQPQHF. This sequence joins TRBV7-2 and TRBJ1-5; TRBD1 matches at 7 bases. Germline lookup yields CDR1 SGHTA and CDR2 FQGNSA. The V segment lost 5 bases and the J segment 2 bases; nucleotides outside the gene matches: 12. This CDR3 contains 17 residues.

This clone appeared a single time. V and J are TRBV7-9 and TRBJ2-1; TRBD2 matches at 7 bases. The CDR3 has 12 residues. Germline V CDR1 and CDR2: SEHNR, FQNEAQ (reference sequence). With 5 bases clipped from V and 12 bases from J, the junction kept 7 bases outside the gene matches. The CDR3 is CASSEDWEGQFF. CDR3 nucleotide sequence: TGTGCCAGCAGCGAAGACTGGGAGGGGCAGTTCTTC.

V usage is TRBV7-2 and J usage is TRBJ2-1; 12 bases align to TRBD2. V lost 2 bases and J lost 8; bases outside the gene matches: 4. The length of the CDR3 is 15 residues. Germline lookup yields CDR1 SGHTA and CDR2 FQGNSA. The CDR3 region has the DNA TGTGCCAGCAGCTTATCTAGCGGGAGGGCCTATGAGCAGTTCTTC. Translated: CASSLSSGRAYEQFF.

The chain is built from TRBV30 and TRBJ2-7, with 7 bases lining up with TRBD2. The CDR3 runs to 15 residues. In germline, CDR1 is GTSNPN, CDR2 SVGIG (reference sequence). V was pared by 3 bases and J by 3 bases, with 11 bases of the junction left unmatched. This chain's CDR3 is CAWRKTSESLYEQYF. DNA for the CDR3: TGTGCCTGGAGAAAAACTAGCGAATCCCTCTACGAGCAGTACTTC.

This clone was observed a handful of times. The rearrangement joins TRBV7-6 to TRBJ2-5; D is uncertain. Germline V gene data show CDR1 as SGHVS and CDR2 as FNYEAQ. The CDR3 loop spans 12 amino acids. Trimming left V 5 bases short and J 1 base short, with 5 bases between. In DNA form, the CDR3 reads TGTGCCAGCAGCCAGGCCCAAGAGACCCAGTACTTC. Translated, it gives CASSQAQETQYF.

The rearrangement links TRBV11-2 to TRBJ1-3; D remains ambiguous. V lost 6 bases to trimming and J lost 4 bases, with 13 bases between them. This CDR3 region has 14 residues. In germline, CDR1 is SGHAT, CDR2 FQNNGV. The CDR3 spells CASSPHMAGNTIYF. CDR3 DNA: TGTGCCAGCAGTCCCCATATGGCCGGAAACACCATATATTTT.

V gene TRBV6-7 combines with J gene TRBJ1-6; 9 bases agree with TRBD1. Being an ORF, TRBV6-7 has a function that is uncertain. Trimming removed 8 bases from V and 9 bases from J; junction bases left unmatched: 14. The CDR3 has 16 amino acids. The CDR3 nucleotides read TGTGCCAGCTCTATCTCAGGACAGGGGAGGGGTTCACCCCTCCACTTT. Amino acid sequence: CASSISGQGRGSPLHF.

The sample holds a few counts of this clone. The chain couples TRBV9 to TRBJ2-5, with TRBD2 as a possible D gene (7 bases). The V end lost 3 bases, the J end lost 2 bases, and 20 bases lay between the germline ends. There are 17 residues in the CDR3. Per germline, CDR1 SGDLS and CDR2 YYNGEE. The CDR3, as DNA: TGTGCCAGCAGCGATCCCAGGGAGGGGGGGGAGCAAGAGACCCAGTACTTC. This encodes CASSDPREGGEQETQYF.

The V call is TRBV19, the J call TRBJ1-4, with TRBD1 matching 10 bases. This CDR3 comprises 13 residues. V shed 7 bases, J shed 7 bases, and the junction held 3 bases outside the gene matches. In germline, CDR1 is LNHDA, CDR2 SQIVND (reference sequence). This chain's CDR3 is CASTRDRGEKLFF. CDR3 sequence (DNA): TGTGCCAGTACCCGGGACAGGGGTGAAAAACTGTTTTTT.

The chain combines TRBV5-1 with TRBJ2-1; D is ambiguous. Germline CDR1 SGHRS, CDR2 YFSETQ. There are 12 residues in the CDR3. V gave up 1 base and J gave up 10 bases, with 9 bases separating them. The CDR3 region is CASSLQVREQFF. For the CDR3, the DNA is TGCGCCAGCAGCTTGCAGGTTCGGGAGCAGTTCTTC.

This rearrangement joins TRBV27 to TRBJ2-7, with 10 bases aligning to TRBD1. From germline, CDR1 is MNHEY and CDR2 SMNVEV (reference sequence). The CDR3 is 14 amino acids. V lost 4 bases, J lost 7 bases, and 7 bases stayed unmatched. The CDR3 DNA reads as TGTGCCAGCAGTTCCAGACAGGGGGCGCGTGAGCAGTACTTC. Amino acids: CASSSRQGAREQYF.

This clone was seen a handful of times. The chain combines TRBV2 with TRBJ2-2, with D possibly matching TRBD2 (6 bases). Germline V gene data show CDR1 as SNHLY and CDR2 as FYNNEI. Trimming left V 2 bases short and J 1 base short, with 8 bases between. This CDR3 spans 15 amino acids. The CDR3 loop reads CASSEYGGNTGELFF. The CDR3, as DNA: TGTGCCAGCAGTGAATACGGGGGGAACACCGGGGAGCTGTTTTTT.

The CDR3 DNA reads TGTGCCAGCAGTTACCAGGACAGGGCTTTCTTT. Translating gives CASSYQDRAFF. This chain links TRBV6-5 with TRBJ1-1; 7 positions match TRBD1. Looked up from germline, CDR1 is MNHEY and CDR2 is SVGAGI. CDR3 length: 11 residues. Trimming cost V 2 bases and J 11 bases; bases outside gene matches: 2.

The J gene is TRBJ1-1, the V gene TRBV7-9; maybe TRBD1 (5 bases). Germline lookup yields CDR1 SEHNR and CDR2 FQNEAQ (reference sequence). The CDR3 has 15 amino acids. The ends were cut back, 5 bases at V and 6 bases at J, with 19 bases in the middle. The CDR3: CASSPRGWAGPEAFF. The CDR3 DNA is TGTGCCAGCAGCCCTAGGGGATGGGCAGGCCCTGAAGCTTTCTTT.

The chain's CDR3 is CAISENGHLPYEQYF. DNA for the CDR3: TGTGCCATCAGTGAGAACGGACACCTACCCTACGAGCAGTACTTC. The chain employs TRBV10-3 and TRBJ2-5, with TRBD1 as a possible D gene (5 bases). The end of the DNA fits TRBJ2-7 better, so the J call may be wrong. Germline V gene sequence: CDR1 ENHRY, CDR2 SYGVKD. CDR3 length: 15 amino acids.

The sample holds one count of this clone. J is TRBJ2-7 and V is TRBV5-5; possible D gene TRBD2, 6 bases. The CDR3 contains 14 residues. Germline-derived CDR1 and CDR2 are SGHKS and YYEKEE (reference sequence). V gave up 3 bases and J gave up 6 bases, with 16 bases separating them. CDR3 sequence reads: CASSSIGGSGEQYF. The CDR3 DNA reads TGTGCCAGCAGCTCCATTGGAGGGAGCGGCGAGCAGTACTTC.

CDR3 protein: CAIQGRDEQYF. CDR3 nucleotide sequence: TGTGCCATACAGGGTCGCGACGAGCAGTACTTC. J is TRBJ2-7 and V is TRBV6-6; TRBD1 is a possible D gene (6 bases). V was trimmed by 10 bases and J by 5 bases, leaving 12 bases between them. This CDR3 is 11 amino acids long. CDR1 and CDR2 (germline): MNHNY, SVGAGI (reference sequence).

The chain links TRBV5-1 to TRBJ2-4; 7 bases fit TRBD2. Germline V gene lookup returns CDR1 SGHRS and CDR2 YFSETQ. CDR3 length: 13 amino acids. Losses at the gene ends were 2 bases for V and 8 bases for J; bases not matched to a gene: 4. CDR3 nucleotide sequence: TGCGCCAGCAGCTTCAGCGGGGAGGACATTCAGTACTTC. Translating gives CASSFSGEDIQYF.

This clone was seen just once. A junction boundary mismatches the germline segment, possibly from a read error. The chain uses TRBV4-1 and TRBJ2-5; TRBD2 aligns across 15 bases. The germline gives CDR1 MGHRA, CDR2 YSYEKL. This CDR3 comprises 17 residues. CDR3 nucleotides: TGCGCCAGCACCCAAGGGACTAGCGGGGGGTTTAGAGAGACCCAGTACTTC. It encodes CASTQGTSGGFRETQYF.

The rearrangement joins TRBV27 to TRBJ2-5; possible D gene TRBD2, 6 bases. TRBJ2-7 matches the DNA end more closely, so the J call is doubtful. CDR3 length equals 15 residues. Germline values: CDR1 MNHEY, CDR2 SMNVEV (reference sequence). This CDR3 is CASSLRGISSYEQYF. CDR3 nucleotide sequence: TGTGCCAGCAGTTTACGCGGGATTAGCTCCTACGAGCAGTACTTC.

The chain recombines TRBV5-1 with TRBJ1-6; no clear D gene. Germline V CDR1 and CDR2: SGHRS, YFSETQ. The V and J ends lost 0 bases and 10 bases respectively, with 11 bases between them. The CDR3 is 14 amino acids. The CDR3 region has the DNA TGCGCCAGCAGCTTGGGGGAGGTTCGATCACCCCTCCACTTT. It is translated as CASSLGEVRSPLHF.

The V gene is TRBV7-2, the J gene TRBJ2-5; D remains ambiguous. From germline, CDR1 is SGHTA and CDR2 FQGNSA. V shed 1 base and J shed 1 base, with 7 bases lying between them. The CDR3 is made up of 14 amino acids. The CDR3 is CASSLGVLQETQYF. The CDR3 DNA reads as TGTGCCAGCAGCTTAGGAGTCCTCCAAGAGACCCAGTACTTC.

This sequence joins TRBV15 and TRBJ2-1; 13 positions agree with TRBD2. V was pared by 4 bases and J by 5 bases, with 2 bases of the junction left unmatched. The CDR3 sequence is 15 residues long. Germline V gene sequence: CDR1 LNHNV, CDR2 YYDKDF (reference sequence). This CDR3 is CATSTGTSGNNEQFF. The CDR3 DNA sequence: TGTGCCACCAGCACCGGGACTAGCGGGAACAATGAGCAGTTCTTC.

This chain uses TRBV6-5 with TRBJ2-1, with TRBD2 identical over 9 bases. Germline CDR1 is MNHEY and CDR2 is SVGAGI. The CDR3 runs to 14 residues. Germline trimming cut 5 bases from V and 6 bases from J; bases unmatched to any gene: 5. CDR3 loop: CASSDLAGANEQFF. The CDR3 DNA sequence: TGTGCCAGCAGTGATTTAGCGGGGGCCAATGAGCAGTTCTTC.